One and the same sample provided the 2 T cell receptor beta chains below, sequenced in a study of Graves' ophthalmopathy and Graves' hyperthyroidism. For repertoire sequencing, the TCR beta CDR3 regions were amplified from RNA transcripts. Second-round multiplex PCR came after first-round RT-PCR with HTBI primers. TCRdb redid the calling of the multiplex PCR reads with MiXCR, one entry per CDR3 protein. The data show nearly 400,000 distinct CDR3 sequences, 15% to 20% seen once. Sequences were obtained from peripheral blood. These receptors originate from a woman in her late teens or twenties with Graves' ophthalmopathy.

This clonotype was seen ten or more times. This chain links TRBV7-2 with TRBJ2-1; unclear D gene. Per germline, CDR1 SGHTA and CDR2 FQGNSA. This CDR3 region has 12 residues. The V gene lost 2 bases and the J gene lost 7 bases, with 6 bases spanning the gap. CDR3 coding DNA: TGTGCCAGCAGCTTAAGGGTGAATGAGCAGTTCTTC. Its protein is CASSLRVNEQFF.

This clonotype occurred many times. The rearrangement joins TRBV11-3 to TRBJ1-5, with a weak D call TRBD1 (5 bases). V dropped 11 bases and J dropped 6 bases, with 14 bases sitting between them. The CDR3 is 12 amino acids. Germline assignment: CDR1 SGHNT and CDR2 YENEEA. CDR3 nucleotides: TGTGCCCGACCGACAGTCAGTCAGCCCCAGCATTTT. Protein: CARPTVSQPQHF. Complete variable domain (other parts from reference TRBV11-3 and TRBJ1-5): EAGVVQSPRYKIIEKKQPVAFWCNPISGHNTLYWYLQNLGQGPELLIRYENEEAVDDSQLPKDRFSAERLKGVDSTLKIQPAELGDSAVYLCARPTVSQPQHFGDGTRLSIL.